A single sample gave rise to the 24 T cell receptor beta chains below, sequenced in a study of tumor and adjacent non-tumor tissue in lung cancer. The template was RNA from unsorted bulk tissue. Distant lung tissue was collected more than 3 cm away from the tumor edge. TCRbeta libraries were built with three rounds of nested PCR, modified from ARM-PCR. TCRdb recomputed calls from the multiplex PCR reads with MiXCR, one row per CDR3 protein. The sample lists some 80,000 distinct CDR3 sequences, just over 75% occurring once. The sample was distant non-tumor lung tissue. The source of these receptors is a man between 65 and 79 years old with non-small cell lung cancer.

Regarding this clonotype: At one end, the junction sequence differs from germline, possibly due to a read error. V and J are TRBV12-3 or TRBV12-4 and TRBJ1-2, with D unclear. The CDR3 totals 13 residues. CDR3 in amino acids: CASSFPSGYCYTF. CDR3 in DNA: TGTGCCAGCAGTTTTCCCAGTGGCTATTGCTACACCTTC.

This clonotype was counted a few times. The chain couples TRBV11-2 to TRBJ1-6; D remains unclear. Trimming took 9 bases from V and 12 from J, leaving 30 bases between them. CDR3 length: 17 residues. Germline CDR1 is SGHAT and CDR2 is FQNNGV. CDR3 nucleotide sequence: TGTGCCAGTAGCGAATGGGATAGGGCCCCTTCTAGTTTACCCCTCCACTTT. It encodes CASSEWDRAPSSLPLHF.

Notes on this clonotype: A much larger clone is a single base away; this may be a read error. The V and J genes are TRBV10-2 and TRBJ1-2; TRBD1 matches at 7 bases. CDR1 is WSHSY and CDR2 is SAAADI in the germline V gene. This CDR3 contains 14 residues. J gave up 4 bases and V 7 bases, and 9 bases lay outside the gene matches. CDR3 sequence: CASIKGQIVYGYTF. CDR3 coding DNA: TGCGCCAGCATCAAGGGACAGATAGTCTATGGCTACACCTTC.

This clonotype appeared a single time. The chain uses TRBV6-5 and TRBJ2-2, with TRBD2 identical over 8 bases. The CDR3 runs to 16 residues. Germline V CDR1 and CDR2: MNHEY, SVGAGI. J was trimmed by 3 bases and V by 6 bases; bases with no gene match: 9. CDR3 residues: CASSPGGVNDTGELFF. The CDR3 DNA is TGTGCCAGCAGCCCGGGGGGGGTGAATGACACCGGGGAGCTGTTTTTT.

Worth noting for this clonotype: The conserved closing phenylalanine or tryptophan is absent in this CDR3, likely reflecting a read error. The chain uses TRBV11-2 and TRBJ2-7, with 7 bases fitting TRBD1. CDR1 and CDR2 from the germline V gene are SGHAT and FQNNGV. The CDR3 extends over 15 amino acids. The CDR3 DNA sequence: TGTGTCAGCAGCTTAGATCGAGGGGGCCGGTATGAGCAGTACTTA. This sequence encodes CVSSLDRGGRYEQYL.

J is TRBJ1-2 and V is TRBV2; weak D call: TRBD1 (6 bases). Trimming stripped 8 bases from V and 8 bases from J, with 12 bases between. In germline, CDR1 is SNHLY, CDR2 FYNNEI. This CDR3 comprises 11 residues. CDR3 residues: CASSGALGYTF. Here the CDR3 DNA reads TGTGCCAGCTCAGGGGCGCTCGGCTACACCTTC.

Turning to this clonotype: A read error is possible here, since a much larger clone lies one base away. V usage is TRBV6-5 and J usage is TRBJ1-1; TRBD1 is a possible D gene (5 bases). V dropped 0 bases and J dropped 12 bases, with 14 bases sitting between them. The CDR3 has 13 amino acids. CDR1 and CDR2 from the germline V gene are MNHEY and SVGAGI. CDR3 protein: CASSYSAGKGTFF. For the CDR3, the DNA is TGTGCCAGCAGTTACTCGGCAGGGAAAGGAACTTTCTTT.

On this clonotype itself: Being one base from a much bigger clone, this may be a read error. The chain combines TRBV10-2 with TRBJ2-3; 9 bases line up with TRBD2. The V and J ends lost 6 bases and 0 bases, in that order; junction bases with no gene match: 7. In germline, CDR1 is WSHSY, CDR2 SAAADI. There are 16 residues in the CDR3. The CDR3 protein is CASRIAGDTSTDTQYF. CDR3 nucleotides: TGCGCCAGCAGGATAGCGGGGGACACTAGCACAGATACGCAGTATTTT.

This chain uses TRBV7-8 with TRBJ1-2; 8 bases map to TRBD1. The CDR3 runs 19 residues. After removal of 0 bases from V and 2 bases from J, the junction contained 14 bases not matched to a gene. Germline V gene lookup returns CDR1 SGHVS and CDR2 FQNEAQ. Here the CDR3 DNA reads TGTGCCAGCAGCTTAGCGCTGGCAGGGGGCGAGGGGGAAAACTATGGCTACACCTTC. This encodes CASSLALAGGEGENYGYTF.

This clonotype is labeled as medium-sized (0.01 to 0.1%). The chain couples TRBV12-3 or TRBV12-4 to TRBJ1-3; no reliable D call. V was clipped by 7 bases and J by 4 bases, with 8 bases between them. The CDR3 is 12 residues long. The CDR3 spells CASTSAGNTIYF. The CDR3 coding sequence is TGTGCCAGCACGTCCGCGGGAAACACCATATATTTT.

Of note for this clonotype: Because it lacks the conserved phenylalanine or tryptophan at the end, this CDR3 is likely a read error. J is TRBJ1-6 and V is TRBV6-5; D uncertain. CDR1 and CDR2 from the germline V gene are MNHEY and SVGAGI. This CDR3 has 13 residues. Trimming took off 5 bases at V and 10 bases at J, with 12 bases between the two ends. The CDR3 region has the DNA TGTGCCAGCAGTGCACGGTTTTTGTCACCCCTCCACATT. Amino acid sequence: CASSARFLSPLHI.

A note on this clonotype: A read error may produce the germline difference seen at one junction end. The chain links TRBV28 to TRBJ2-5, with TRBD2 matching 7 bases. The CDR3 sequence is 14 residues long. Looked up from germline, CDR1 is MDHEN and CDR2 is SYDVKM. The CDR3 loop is CASSNQGRGQTHYF. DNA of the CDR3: TGTGCCAGCAGTAATCAAGGGAGGGGTCAGACCCATTACTTC.

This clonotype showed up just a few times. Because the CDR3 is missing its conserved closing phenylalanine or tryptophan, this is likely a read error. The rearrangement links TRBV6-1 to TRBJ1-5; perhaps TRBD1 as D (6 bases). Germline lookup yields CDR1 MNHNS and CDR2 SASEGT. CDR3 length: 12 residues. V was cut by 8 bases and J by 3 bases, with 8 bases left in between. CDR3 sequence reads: CASDRFNQPQHL. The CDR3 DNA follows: TGTGCCAGCGACAGGTTCAATCAGCCCCAGCATTTA.

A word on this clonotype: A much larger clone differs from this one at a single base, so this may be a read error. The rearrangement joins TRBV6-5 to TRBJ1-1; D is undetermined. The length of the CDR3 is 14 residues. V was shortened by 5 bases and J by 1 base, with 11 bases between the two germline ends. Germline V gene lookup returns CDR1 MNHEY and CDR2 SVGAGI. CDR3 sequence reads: CASSTIIENTEAFF. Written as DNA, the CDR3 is TGTGCCAGCAGTACCATAATCGAGAACACTGAAGCTTTCTTT.

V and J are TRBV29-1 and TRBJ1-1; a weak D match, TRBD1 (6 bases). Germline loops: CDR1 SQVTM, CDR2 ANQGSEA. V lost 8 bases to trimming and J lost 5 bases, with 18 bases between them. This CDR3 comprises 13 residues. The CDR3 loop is CSPQDSLGTEAFF. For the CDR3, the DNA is TGCAGCCCCCAGGACAGCCTGGGGACTGAAGCTTTCTTT.

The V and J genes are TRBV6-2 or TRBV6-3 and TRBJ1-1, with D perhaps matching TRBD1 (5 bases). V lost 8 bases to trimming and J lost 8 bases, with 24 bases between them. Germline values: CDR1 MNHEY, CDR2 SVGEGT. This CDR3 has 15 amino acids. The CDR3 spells CASRPFIGQRREAFF. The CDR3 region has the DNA TGTGCCAGCCGACCTTTCATCGGACAAAGAAGAGAAGCTTTCTTT.

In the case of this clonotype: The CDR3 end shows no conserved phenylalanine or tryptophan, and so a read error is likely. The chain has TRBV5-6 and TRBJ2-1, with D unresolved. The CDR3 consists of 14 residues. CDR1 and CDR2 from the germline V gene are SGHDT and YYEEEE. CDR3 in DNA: TGTGCCACCAGCTCTAGAAGGTCCTACAATGAGCAGTTCCTC. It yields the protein CATSSRRSYNEQFL.

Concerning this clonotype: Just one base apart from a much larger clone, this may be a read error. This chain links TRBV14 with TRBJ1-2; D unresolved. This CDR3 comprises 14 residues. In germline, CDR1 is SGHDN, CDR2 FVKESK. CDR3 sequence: CTSSQGISNYGYTF. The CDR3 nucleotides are TGTACCAGCAGCCAAGGGATATCCAACTATGGCTACACCTTC. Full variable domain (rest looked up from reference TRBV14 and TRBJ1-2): EAGVTQFPSHSVIEKGQTVTLRCDPISGHDNLYWYRRVMGKEIKFLLHFVKESKQDESGMPNNRFLAERTGGTYSTLKVQPAELEDSGVYFCTSSQGISNYGYTFGSGTRLTVV.

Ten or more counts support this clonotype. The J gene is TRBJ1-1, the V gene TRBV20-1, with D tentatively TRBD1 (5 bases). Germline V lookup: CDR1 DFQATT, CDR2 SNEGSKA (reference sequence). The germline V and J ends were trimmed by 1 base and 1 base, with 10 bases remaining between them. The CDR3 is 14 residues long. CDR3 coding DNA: TGCAGTGCTAGAGTTGGGGGGGGGAACACTGAAGCTTTCTTT. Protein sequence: CSARVGGGNTEAFF.

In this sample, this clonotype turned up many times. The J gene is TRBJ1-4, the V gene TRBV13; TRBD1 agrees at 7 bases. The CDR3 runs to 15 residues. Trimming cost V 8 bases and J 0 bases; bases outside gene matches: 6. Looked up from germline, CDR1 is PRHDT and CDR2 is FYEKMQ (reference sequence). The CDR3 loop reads CASGRQGATNEKLFF. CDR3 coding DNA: TGTGCCAGCGGAAGACAGGGTGCAACTAATGAAAAACTGTTTTTT.

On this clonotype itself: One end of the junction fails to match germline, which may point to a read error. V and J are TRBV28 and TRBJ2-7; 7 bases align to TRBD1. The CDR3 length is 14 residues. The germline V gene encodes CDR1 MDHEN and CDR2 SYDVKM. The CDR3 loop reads CTSSFPGQFLEQYF. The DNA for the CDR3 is TGTACCAGCAGTTTTCCGGGACAGTTCCTCGAGCAGTACTTC.

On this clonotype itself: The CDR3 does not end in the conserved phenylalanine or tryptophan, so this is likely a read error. CDR3 sequence: CASSESLGGNEQFL. The CDR3, as DNA: TGTGCCAGTAGCGAGTCGTTAGGGGGAAATGAGCAGTTCTTA. This chain uses TRBV11-2 with TRBJ2-1; tentative D call: TRBD1 (6 bases). This CDR3 spans 14 amino acids. Germline values: CDR1 SGHAT, CDR2 FQNNGV. The V gene lost 9 bases and the J gene lost 7 bases, with 19 bases spanning the gap.

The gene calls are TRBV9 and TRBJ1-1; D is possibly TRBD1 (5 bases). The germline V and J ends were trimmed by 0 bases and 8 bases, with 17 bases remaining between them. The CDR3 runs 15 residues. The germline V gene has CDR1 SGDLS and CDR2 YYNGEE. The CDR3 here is CASSVVGGFMAEAFF. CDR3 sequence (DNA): TGTGCCAGCAGCGTAGTGGGGGGTTTTATGGCCGAAGCTTTCTTT.

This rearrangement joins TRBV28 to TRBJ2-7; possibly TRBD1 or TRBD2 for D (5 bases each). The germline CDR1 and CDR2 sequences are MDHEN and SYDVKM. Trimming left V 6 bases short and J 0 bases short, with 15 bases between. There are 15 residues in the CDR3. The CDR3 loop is CASRFPGPNSYEQYF. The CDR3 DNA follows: TGTGCCAGCAGATTTCCGGGGCCTAACTCCTACGAGCAGTACTTC.